This paragraph covers one T cell receptor (beta chain) sequence. This sample stems from a study of chemoradiotherapy in HPV16-positive cancers. The protocol was immunoSEQ multiplex PCR, while the TCRdb copy is restricted to in-frame clones and leaves out a portion. Altogether roughly 12,000 clones are present, approximately 75% being singletons, with the ten largest covering more than 7.5%. CDR3 length: 13 residues. Germline CDR1 and CDR2: MNHNS and SASEGT. The ends were cut back, 3 bases at V and 4 bases at J, with 10 bases in the middle. This receptor was obtained from a human donor with HPV-associated anogenital cancer. The material was obtained from a patient who underwent chemoradiotherapy. The genes are TRBV6-1 and TRBJ2-7; a possible D gene is TRBD1 (6 bases). CDR3: CASSDLGQYEQYF. As DNA, the CDR3 is TGTGCCAGCAGTGACCTCGGACAGTACGAGCAGTACTTC.